This paragraph reports one T cell receptor (beta chain). Sequenced by immunoSEQ multiplex PCR; TCRdb stores in-frame clones only, minus some. The sample holds 59,000 or so clones, around 82% seen once. This record comes from a study of OX40 agonist ivuxolimab in advanced cancers. The material sequenced was CD4+ or CD8+ T cells sorted from blood, taken in a trial of the OX40 agonist ivuxolimab. This TCR derives from an adult with an advanced solid tumor such as melanoma, head and neck, liver or kidney cancer.

CDR3 protein: CASTPGQSQETQYF. CDR3 bases: TGTGCCAGCACGCCGGGACAGTCCCAAGAGACCCAGTACTTC. The V call is TRBV6-5, the J call TRBJ2-5; 7 positions match TRBD1. Germline V gene lookup returns CDR1 MNHEY and CDR2 SVGAGI. J lost 1 base, V lost 7 bases, and 6 bases had no gene match. The CDR3 is 14 amino acids.